Many counts were recorded for the clone carrying this T cell receptor (beta chain). The target antigen is unknown. By 5'RACE template switching, TCR cDNA was produced, with a universal primer site and UMIs added in the process. TCRdb fed the 5' RACE reads into MiXCR, producing one record per CDR3 protein. In the table there are a few hundred thousand distinct CDR3 sequences, 6.5% to 7.5% of which are singletons. The data belong to a study of T cells after yellow fever vaccination. Per the germline V gene, CDR1 is SGHRS and CDR2 is YFSETQ. The CDR3 is made up of 15 amino acids. The junction had 7 bases not matched to a gene; V was cut back by 1 base and J by 7 bases. General study points: Post-booster reappearance was seen for most primary-vaccination clones (about 96% CD4, about 88% CD8). Only a minor proportion of clonotypes was detected across both CD4 and CD8 compartments. Contamination of FACS-sorted repertoires by abundant clonotypes from the bulk population could occur.

This TCR derives from a man in his thirties or forties who received the YFV17D yellow fever vaccine. The sequences come from CD4+ T cells sorted from PBMCs, collected on the day of the yellow fever booster vaccination. V gene TRBV5-1 combines with J gene TRBJ2-2, with 7 bases that match TRBD2. CDR3 loop: CASSLSTSEVGELFF. The CDR3 nucleotides read TGCGCCAGCAGCTTGAGCACTAGCGAAGTCGGGGAGCTGTTTTTT.